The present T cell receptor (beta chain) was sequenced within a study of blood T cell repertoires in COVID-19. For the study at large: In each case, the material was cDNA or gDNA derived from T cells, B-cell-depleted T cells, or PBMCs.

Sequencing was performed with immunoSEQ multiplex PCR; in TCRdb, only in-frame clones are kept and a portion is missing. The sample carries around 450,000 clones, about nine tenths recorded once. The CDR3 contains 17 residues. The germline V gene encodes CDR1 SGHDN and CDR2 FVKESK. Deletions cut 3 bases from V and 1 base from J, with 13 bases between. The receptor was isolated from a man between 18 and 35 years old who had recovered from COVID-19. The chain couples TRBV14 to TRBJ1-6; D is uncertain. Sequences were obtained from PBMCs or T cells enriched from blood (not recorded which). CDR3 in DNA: TGTGCCAGCAGCCATATAAGCGTCTATTCCTATAATTCACCCCTCCACTTT. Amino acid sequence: CASSHISVYSYNSPLHF.